This T cell receptor (beta chain) stems from a study of OX40 agonist ivuxolimab in advanced cancers. Study-wide background: The treatment was a fully human IgG2 OX40 agonist, ivuxolimab.

The CDR3 is made up of 16 amino acids. Trimming took 3 bases from V and 2 from J; bases not matched to a gene: 9. The germline gives CDR1 SGDLS, CDR2 YYNGEE. On this clone: Its specificity is unknown.

Method: immunoSEQ multiplex PCR; TCRdb's copy keeps in-frame clones and lacks some. This table holds about 56,000 clones, around 83% found once. Study-level points and caveats: Individuals who were partial responders at 0.1-3.0 mg/kg had clonal expansion that ranked among the lowest.

The source material was CD4+ or CD8+ T cells sorted from blood, sampled in a trial of the OX40 agonist ivuxolimab. The sequence came from an adult with an advanced solid tumor such as melanoma, head and neck, liver or kidney cancer. V usage is TRBV9 and J usage is TRBJ2-3; 7 nucleotides match TRBD2. This CDR3 is CASSAGGAGPTDTQYF. In DNA form, the CDR3 reads TGTGCCAGCAGCGCCGGGGGAGCGGGACCCACAGATACGCAGTATTTT.